The 28 T cell receptor beta chains reported below all come from one sample, sequenced in a study of cytomegalovirus exposure and HLA in healthy donors. PCR employed 60 Vbeta and 13 Jbeta primers. Here immunoSEQ multiplex PCR was the method, and the copy in TCRdb shows in-frame clones only, minus some. The sample has 180,000 or so clones; around 79% are singletons. Sequenced input: PBMCs. Receptors were obtained from a man aged 50-59 years in good health and CMV-seropositive.

A few counts support this clone. The chain has TRBV25-1 and TRBJ1-1; D is possibly TRBD1 (5 bases). Germline lookup yields CDR1 MGHDK and CDR2 SYGVNS. This CDR3 has 15 residues. The V end lost 5 bases, the J end lost 2 bases, and 15 bases lay between the germline ends. The CDR3 loop reads CASSKAGVGNTEAFF. As DNA, the CDR3 is TGTGCCAGCAGTAAGGCGGGGGTTGGTAACACTGAAGCTTTCTTT. Full variable domain (rest looked up from reference TRBV25-1 and TRBJ1-1): EADIYQTPRYLVIGTGKKITLECSQTMGHDKMYWYQQDPGMELHLIHYSYGVNSTEKGDLSSESTVSRIRTEHFPLTLESARPSHTSQYLCASSKAGVGNTEAFFGQGTRLTVV.

This chain links TRBV6-5 with TRBJ1-4; D is perhaps TRBD1 (6 bases). There are 16 residues in the CDR3. The germline V and J ends were trimmed by 4 bases and 3 bases, with 15 bases remaining between them. Germline lookup yields CDR1 MNHEY and CDR2 SVGAGI. The CDR3 DNA is TGTGCCAGCAGTTCACCAACCGGGACATCTAATGAAAAACTGTTTTTT. Translating it yields CASSSPTGTSNEKLFF.

The rearrangement joins TRBV6-5 to TRBJ2-5, with 7 positions matching TRBD1. CDR1 and CDR2 (germline): MNHEY, SVGAGI. The CDR3 length is 15 residues. Trimming at V came to 5 bases and at J to 5 bases, leaving 11 bases not matched to a gene. DNA of the CDR3: TGTGCCAGCAGTCGGGATATTACAGGGGACGAGACCCAGTACTTC. It is translated as CASSRDITGDETQYF.

The J gene is TRBJ1-1, the V gene TRBV4-1; 7 bases agree with TRBD1. This CDR3 contains 14 residues. V was pared by 3 bases and J by 10 bases, with 11 bases of the junction left unmatched. Germline-derived CDR1 and CDR2 are MGHRA and YSYEKL. The CDR3 DNA reads as TGCGCCAGCAGCCAGACTGGGACAGTGGGGCGAGCTTTCTTT. Protein: CASSQTGTVGRAFF.

The chain links TRBV10-3 to TRBJ2-7; tentative D call: TRBD1 (7 bases). CDR1 is ENHRY and CDR2 is SYGVKD in the germline V gene. The CDR3 totals 17 residues. With 0 bases removed from V and 2 bases from J, the gap between germline ends came to 17 bases. CDR3 nucleotide sequence: TGTGCCATCAGTGAGTCAACGACAGGGAGGTTGACCTACGAGCAGTACTTC. This sequence encodes CAISESTTGRLTYEQYF.

CDR3 loop: CASSERAGGDGYTF. CDR3 sequence (DNA): TGTGCCAGCAGTGAACGGGCAGGGGGCGATGGCTACACCTTC. The J gene is TRBJ1-2, the V gene TRBV2, with 8 nucleotides matching TRBD1. Germline loops: CDR1 SNHLY, CDR2 FYNNEI. This CDR3 spans 14 amino acids. V was clipped by 2 bases and J by 6 bases; unmatched bases: 5.

The chain has TRBV7-8 and TRBJ1-5, with D tentatively TRBD1 (5 bases). Germline V gives CDR1 SGHVS, CDR2 FQNEAQ. The CDR3 is 14 amino acids. V dropped 5 bases and J dropped 5 bases, with 13 bases sitting between them. CDR3: CASSEGRDYQPQHF. In nucleotides, the CDR3 is TGTGCCAGCAGCGAGGGCAGGGACTATCAGCCCCAGCATTTT.

The chain couples TRBV5-1 to TRBJ2-6; D gene unclear. V dropped 0 bases and J dropped 0 bases, with 4 bases sitting between them. The CDR3 is made up of 15 amino acids. Germline V gene data show CDR1 as SGHRS and CDR2 as YFSETQ. The CDR3, as DNA: TGCGCCAGCAGCTTGGACATCTCTGGGGCCAACGTCCTGACTTTC. Translated, it gives CASSLDISGANVLTF.

The chain couples TRBV5-1 to TRBJ1-4; no reliable D call. CDR1 is SGHRS and CDR2 is YFSETQ in the germline V gene. V lost 0 bases and J 4 bases, leaving 7 bases between the germline ends. The CDR3 consists of 14 residues. The CDR3 region is CASSLEAGNEKLFF. Written as DNA, the CDR3 is TGCGCCAGCAGCTTGGAGGCGGGTAATGAAAAACTGTTTTTT.

The chain is built from TRBV6-6 and TRBJ2-7, with TRBD1 as a possible D gene (5 bases). Per the germline V gene, CDR1 is MNHNY and CDR2 is SVGAGI (reference sequence). This CDR3 has 12 residues. V lost 5 bases to trimming and J lost 2 bases, with 7 bases between them. DNA of the CDR3: TGTGCCAGCAGTCAGGGTACCTACGAGCAGTACTTC. It is translated as CASSQGTYEQYF.

The chain has TRBV29-1 and TRBJ1-2; D gene unclear. With 2 bases removed from V and 5 bases from J, the gap between germline ends came to 6 bases. Germline V lookup: CDR1 SQVTM, CDR2 ANQGSEA. CDR3 length equals 11 residues. CDR3 sequence (DNA): TGCAGCGTTGAAAGCCGTTATGGCTACACCTTC. Translated, it gives CSVESRYGYTF.

The chain couples TRBV5-1 to TRBJ1-2; 7 positions match TRBD1. With V trimmed by 0 bases and J by 3 bases, 8 bases remained unmatched. This CDR3 is built from 16 residues. The germline V gene has CDR1 SGHRS and CDR2 YFSETQ. The DNA of the CDR3 is TGCGCCAGCAGCTTGGCCACGGACAGGACGGACTATGGCTACACCTTC. It specifies CASSLATDRTDYGYTF.

The chain is built from TRBV5-5 and TRBJ1-2; 9 bases are a match to TRBD1. Unmatched junction bases numbered 11, after V lost 1 base and J lost 7 bases. Germline V CDR1 and CDR2: SGHKS, YYEKEE (reference sequence). The CDR3 totals 16 residues. The CDR3 DNA is TGTGCCAGCAGCTTGATAACAGGGGGCGAGGCTCTTGGCTACACCTTC. Its translation: CASSLITGGEALGYTF. The full variable domain, in which reference TRBV5-5 and TRBJ1-2 provide the parts outside the CDR3, is DAGVTQSPTHLIKTRGQQVTLRCSPISGHKSVSWYQQVLGQGPQFIFQYYEKEERGRGNFPDRFSARQFPNYSSELNVNALLLGDSALYLCASSLITGGEALGYTFGSGTRLTVV.

The rearrangement links TRBV27 to TRBJ2-2; 9 bases line up with TRBD2. The CDR3 is 18 residues long. Germline CDR1 reads MNHEY; CDR2 reads SMNVEV (reference sequence). V gave up 2 bases and J gave up 6 bases; unmatched junction bases: 13. CDR3 sequence reads: CASSLEAPRGGRPGELFF. The CDR3 DNA reads as TGTGCCAGCAGTTTAGAGGCCCCGCGGGGGGGCCGGCCCGGGGAGCTGTTTTTT.

V is TRBV18 and J is TRBJ2-1; 10 bases fit TRBD1. Germline V CDR1 and CDR2: KGHSH, LQKENI. The CDR3 runs 15 residues. Trimming cost V 4 bases and J 3 bases; bases outside gene matches: 3. This chain's CDR3 is CASSRRDRGYNEQFF. CDR3 DNA sequence: TGTGCCAGCTCACGACGGGACAGGGGCTACAATGAGCAGTTCTTC.

The chain links TRBV5-1 to TRBJ2-5; maybe TRBD2 (6 bases). The CDR3 has 14 amino acids. The V gene's germline CDR1 is SGHRS and CDR2 YFSETQ. V lost 2 bases to trimming and J lost 1 base, with 9 bases between them. In DNA, the CDR3 is TGCGCCAGCAGCTTCCGGGGGAGCCAAGAGACCCAGTACTTC. It codes for CASSFRGSQETQYF. The full variable domain, completed using reference TRBV5-1 and TRBJ2-5, is KAGVTQTPRYLIKTRGQQVTLSCSPISGHRSVSWYQQTPGQGLQFLFEYFSETQRNKGNFPGRFSGRQFSNSRSEMNVSTLELGDSALYLCASSFRGSQETQYFGPGTRLLVL.

The chain combines TRBV12-5 with TRBJ1-2, with no clear D. V was shortened by 4 bases and J by 2 bases, with 8 bases between the two germline ends. The germline CDR1 and CDR2 sequences are LGHNT and FRNRAP. The length of the CDR3 is 13 residues. In DNA, the CDR3 is TGTGCTAGTGGTTATGGGGAGAACTATGGCTACACCTTC. Translated, it gives CASGYGENYGYTF.

The chain combines TRBV5-4 with TRBJ2-5, with D perhaps TRBD2 (6 bases). The CDR3 totals 15 residues. CDR1 is SGHNT, CDR2 YYREEE, per germline (reference sequence). V was cut by 4 bases and J by 4 bases, with 17 bases left in between. In DNA form, the CDR3 reads TGTGCCAGCAGCGCCCCGTGGGGGGAAACAGAGACCCAGTACTTC. This codes for CASSAPWGETETQYF.

This clone was counted only a few times. The genes are TRBV6-1 and TRBJ2-3; 8 nucleotides match TRBD2. This CDR3 has 15 residues. J was trimmed by 4 bases and V by 2 bases; bases with no gene match: 5. CDR1 MNHNS and CDR2 SASEGT come from the germline V gene. CDR3 in amino acids: CASSETGGGPDTQYF. In DNA form, the CDR3 reads TGTGCCAGCAGTGAAACCGGGGGGGGCCCAGATACGCAGTATTTT.

In DNA form, the CDR3 reads TGTGCCAGCAGTTACTCGAGCGTGGACATAAAAGCTTTCTTT. Translating gives CASSYSSVDIKAFF. The genes are TRBV6-5 and TRBJ1-1; TRBD1 might be the D (5 bases). CDR3 size: 14 residues. CDR1 is MNHEY, CDR2 SVGAGI, per germline. Trimming took off 0 bases at V and 9 bases at J, with 14 bases between the two ends.

This chain uses TRBV6-5 with TRBJ1-1, with 7 bases identical to TRBD1. V trimming: 4 bases; J trimming: 1 base; junction bases outside the gene matches: 6. Germline CDR1 and CDR2: MNHEY and SVGAGI. CDR3 length: 15 residues. The CDR3 loop is CASSSPTGTNTEAFF. Here the CDR3 DNA reads TGTGCCAGCAGTTCCCCGACAGGGACGAACACTGAAGCTTTCTTT.

This clone has a count of ten or more. The rearrangement links TRBV2 to TRBJ1-1; D unresolved. The CDR3 is made up of 13 amino acids. Trimming pared 2 bases from V and 2 bases from J, leaving 6 bases between. The germline V gene has CDR1 SNHLY and CDR2 FYNNEI. In DNA form, the CDR3 reads TGTGCCAGCAGTGAATTAGAAAACACTGAAGCTTTCTTT. Its protein product is CASSELENTEAFF. Variable domain in full (rest from reference TRBV2 and TRBJ1-1): EPEVTQTPSHQVTQMGQEVILRCVPISNHLYFYWYRQILGQKVEFLVSFYNNEISEKSEIFDDQFSVERPDGSNFTLKIRSTKLEDSAMYFCASSELENTEAFFGQGTRLTVV.

The rearrangement uses TRBV19 and TRBJ2-7; TRBD2 matches 9 bases. Germline lookup yields CDR1 LNHDA and CDR2 SQIVND (reference sequence). V lost 7 bases and J lost 6; bases outside the gene matches: 13. CDR3 length: 15 amino acids. CDR3 sequence reads: CASKERRGGAGEQYF. The CDR3 DNA sequence: TGTGCCAGTAAGGAAAGGCGCGGGGGGGCAGGCGAGCAGTACTTC. The whole variable domain, filled in from reference TRBV19 and TRBJ2-7, reads DGGITQSPKYLFRKEGQNVTLSCEQNLNHDAMYWYRQDPGQGLRLIYYSQIVNDFQKGDIAEGYSVSREKKESFPLTVTSAQKNPTAFYLCASKERRGGAGEQYFGPGTRLTVT.

This clone was detected a few times. The rearrangement joins TRBV11-2 to TRBJ1-1; weak D call: TRBD1 (5 bases). Germline assignment: CDR1 SGHAT and CDR2 FQNNGV. V lost 5 bases, J lost 3 bases, and 16 bases lay in between. The CDR3 has 15 residues. The DNA for the CDR3 is TGTGCCAGCAGCGCCCGGGGGGGTGGGGACACTGAAGCTTTCTTT. Protein: CASSARGGGDTEAFF.

This CDR3 is CSVQGRHGYTF. Written as DNA, the CDR3 is TGCAGCGTACAGGGTCGGCATGGCTACACCTTC. The chain links TRBV29-1 to TRBJ1-2; weak D call: TRBD1 (6 bases). The CDR3 loop spans 11 amino acids. V was pared by 6 bases and J by 6 bases, with 11 bases between. The V gene's germline CDR1 is SQVTM and CDR2 ANQGSEA.

As DNA, the CDR3 is TGTGCCAGCAGCTTGATCGCACTCCAGGGGAACTATGGCTACACCTTC. Its protein is CASSLIALQGNYGYTF. The genes are TRBV5-6 and TRBJ1-2; possible D gene TRBD1, 6 bases. The V end was cut by 1 base, the J end by 2 bases, with 15 bases between. CDR1 SGHDT and CDR2 YYEEEE come from the germline V gene. CDR3 length equals 16 residues.

The chain links TRBV19 to TRBJ1-3; the match to TRBD1 covers 7 bases. This CDR3 contains 13 residues. Germline CDR1 LNHDA, CDR2 SQIVND (reference sequence). The junction had 1 base not matched to a gene; V was cut back by 8 bases and J by 0 bases. CDR3 region: CASWDSSGNTIYF. Here the CDR3 DNA reads TGTGCCAGTTGGGACAGCTCTGGAAACACCATATATTTT.

The chain uses TRBV6-5 and TRBJ2-4; weak D call: TRBD2 (6 bases). Germline V gene sequence: CDR1 MNHEY, CDR2 SVGAGI. The CDR3 has 16 residues. The ends were cut back, 0 bases at V and 7 bases at J, with 16 bases in the middle. The CDR3, as DNA: TGTGCCAGCAGTTACTCAAACCGGGGGAGTGGGAACATTCAGTACTTC. Translating it yields CASSYSNRGSGNIQYF.